The 18 T cell receptor beta chains below were found in one sample sequenced in a study of cytomegalovirus exposure and HLA in healthy donors. The method was immunoSEQ multiplex PCR; TCRdb's version includes in-frame clones alone and lacks a portion of them. The repertoire holds 100,000 to 150,000 clones, with roughly 87% as singletons. Sequenced sample: PBMCs. Source of these receptors: a woman younger than 35 in good health and CMV-seronegative.

This chain connects TRBV10-2 to TRBJ1-5; 10 nucleotides match TRBD1. J lost 6 bases, V lost 3 bases, and 8 bases had no gene match. Germline V gene lookup returns CDR1 WSHSY and CDR2 SAAADI. The CDR3 extends over 16 amino acids. In DNA form, the CDR3 reads TGCGCCAGCAGTGACCCAAGGACAGGGGGAGGTCAGCCCCAGCATTTT. This gives the protein CASSDPRTGGGQPQHF.

As concerns this clone: One end of the junction is discordant with germline, which a read error may explain. The J gene is TRBJ1-1, the V gene TRBV6-1, with D possibly matching TRBD1 (6 bases). The CDR3 consists of 17 residues. Germline CDR1 reads MNHNS; CDR2 reads SASEGT. The CDR3 is CASREGGQALGRTEAFF. For the CDR3, the DNA is TGTGCCAGCAGGGAAGGGGGGCAGGCGTTGGGGCGAACTGAAGCTTTCTTT.

This clone was detected only once. This chain uses TRBV5-6 with TRBJ2-1; 8 bases agree with TRBD1. The germline CDR1 and CDR2 sequences are SGHDT and YYEEEE. With V trimmed by 4 bases and J by 9 bases, 6 bases remained unmatched. The CDR3 length is 13 residues. CDR3 loop: CASSLPGGGEQFF. The CDR3 nucleotides are TGTGCCAGCAGCCTACCAGGGGGCGGTGAGCAGTTCTTC. Variable domain in full (rest from reference TRBV5-6 and TRBJ2-1): DAGVTQSPTHLIKTRGQQVTLRCSPKSGHDTVSWYQQALGQGPQFIFQYYEEEERQRGNFPDRFSGHQFPNYSSELNVNALLLGDSALYLCASSLPGGGEQFFGPGTRLTVL.

This chain joins TRBV19 and TRBJ2-1; D is possibly TRBD2 (6 bases). V was cut by 7 bases and J by 4 bases, with 23 bases left in between. CDR1 and CDR2 from the germline V gene are LNHDA and SQIVND (reference sequence). The CDR3 totals 17 residues. The CDR3 spells CASTISGDSIMYNEQFF. The CDR3 DNA is TGTGCCAGTACAATCTCCGGGGACTCTATTATGTACAATGAGCAGTTCTTC.

This clone was seen once. The chain has TRBV19 and TRBJ1-2; 9 positions match TRBD1. The CDR3 has 15 amino acids. The germline V gene has CDR1 LNHDA and CDR2 SQIVND (reference sequence). V was pared by 7 bases and J by 4 bases, with 10 bases of the junction left unmatched. CDR3 region: CASNYRGPPSYGYTF. The CDR3 DNA sequence: TGTGCCAGTAACTACAGGGGGCCGCCCTCCTATGGCTACACCTTC.

The gene calls are TRBV10-3 and TRBJ2-1; 9 bases map to TRBD2. This CDR3 contains 15 residues. V was pared by 1 base and J by 5 bases, with 3 bases of the junction left unmatched. In germline, CDR1 is ENHRY, CDR2 SYGVKD. The CDR3 DNA is TGTGCCATCAGTGAGTGGCGGGGGGGGGACAATGAGCAGTTCTTC. It is translated as CAISEWRGGDNEQFF.

The chain carries TRBV25-1 and TRBJ2-2; 12 nucleotides align to TRBD2. The length of the CDR3 is 16 residues. The junction had 8 bases not matched to a gene; V was cut back by 6 bases and J by 6 bases. Germline V gives CDR1 MGHDK, CDR2 SYGVNS. The CDR3 DNA sequence: TGTGCCAGCAGCTCATGGACTAGCGGGGTATCCGGGGAGCTGTTTTTT. Residues: CASSSWTSGVSGELFF. Looking up the rest from reference TRBV25-1 and TRBJ2-2 gives the full variable domain: EADIYQTPRYLVIGTGKKITLECSQTMGHDKMYWYQQDPGMELHLIHYSYGVNSTEKGDLSSESTVSRIRTEHFPLTLESARPSHTSQYLCASSSWTSGVSGELFFGEGSRLTVL.

The genes are TRBV7-8 and TRBJ1-2; the match to TRBD1 covers 8 bases. The CDR3 has 14 residues. Germline V gives CDR1 SGHVS, CDR2 FQNEAQ. With V trimmed by 3 bases and J by 4 bases, 4 bases remained unmatched. CDR3 region: CASSFGQGFYGYTF. CDR3 DNA: TGTGCCAGCAGCTTCGGACAGGGATTCTATGGCTACACCTTC.

This clone is a singleton in its sample. The chain links TRBV5-1 to TRBJ1-2; D uncertain. The CDR3 runs to 13 residues. Germline V gene lookup returns CDR1 SGHRS and CDR2 YFSETQ. The V end was cut by 0 bases, the J end by 2 bases, with 5 bases between. The CDR3, as DNA: TGCGCCAGCAGCTTGGACGGGAACTATGGCTACACCTTC. Translating it yields CASSLDGNYGYTF.

This rearrangement joins TRBV19 to TRBJ1-2, with D possibly TRBD1 on 6 matching bases. Germline V gene lookup returns CDR1 LNHDA and CDR2 SQIVND (reference sequence). V lost 9 bases and J 4 bases, leaving 12 bases between the germline ends. This CDR3 comprises 12 residues. The DNA of the CDR3 is TGTGCCAGCACACAGGGAAGCTATGGCTACACCTTC. Protein product: CASTQGSYGYTF.

The chain has TRBV19 and TRBJ1-1; TRBD1 matches at 8 bases. Germline values: CDR1 LNHDA, CDR2 SQIVND (reference sequence). This CDR3 is 12 amino acids long. The trim removed 10 bases at V and 5 bases at J, leaving 6 bases unmatched. The CDR3, as DNA: TGTGCCAACCCGACAGGGGAAACTGAAGCTTTCTTT. It is translated as CANPTGETEAFF.

The rearrangement uses TRBV6-1 and TRBJ2-3, with D tentatively TRBD1 (5 bases). The CDR3 totals 15 residues. V was shortened by 7 bases and J by 0 bases, with 14 bases between the two germline ends. Germline CDR1 is MNHNS and CDR2 is SASEGT. In DNA form, the CDR3 reads TGTGCCAGCAAGAAACCAGGGTTTAGCACAGATACGCAGTATTTT. Translation gives CASKKPGFSTDTQYF.

The V gene is TRBV19, the J gene TRBJ1-1; tentatively, D is TRBD1 (6 bases). The CDR3 is made up of 17 amino acids. Germline V lookup: CDR1 LNHDA, CDR2 SQIVND (reference sequence). V was trimmed by 9 bases and J by 4 bases, leaving 27 bases between them. The CDR3 nucleotides read TGTGCCAGGTTTACCGGGACACCGTGGTTACTGGGCACTGAAGCTTTCTTT. Translating it yields CARFTGTPWLLGTEAFF.

The V gene is TRBV5-5, the J gene TRBJ1-1, with D unresolved. V shed 1 base and J shed 1 base, with 5 bases lying between them. The CDR3 is made up of 13 amino acids. Germline assignment: CDR1 SGHKS and CDR2 YYEKEE (reference sequence). The CDR3 bases are TGTGCCAGCAGCTTGCAAGCGAACACTGAAGCTTTCTTT. This sequence encodes CASSLQANTEAFF.

V and J are TRBV6-5 and TRBJ1-4; D call uncertain. Germline V gives CDR1 MNHEY, CDR2 SVGAGI. This CDR3 spans 15 amino acids. Trimming took 6 bases from V and 4 from J, leaving 15 bases between them. CDR3 bases: TGTGCCAGCAGCCGCGCGGCCGGGAGTAATGAAAAACTGTTTTTT. It yields the protein CASSRAAGSNEKLFF.

This sequence joins TRBV29-1 and TRBJ2-2, with 7 bases lining up with TRBD2. V dropped 1 base and J dropped 13; count of bases not matched to a gene: 3. Germline lookup yields CDR1 SQVTM and CDR2 ANQGSEA. This CDR3 has 11 residues. This CDR3 reads CSVEGGGRLFF. CDR3 DNA: TGCAGCGTTGAAGGGGGGGGGAGGCTGTTTTTT.

This clone was observed a single time. CDR3 sequence reads: CASSLGALEGYTF. CDR3 nucleotides: TGCGCCAGCAGCTTGGGGGCCCTTGAGGGCTACACCTTC. The rearrangement uses TRBV5-1 and TRBJ1-2; D gene unclear. Trimming removed 0 bases at V and 8 bases at J, with 11 bases between. The CDR3 consists of 13 residues. The germline V gene encodes CDR1 SGHRS and CDR2 YFSETQ.

J is TRBJ2-7 and V is TRBV6-1; 10 bases are shared with TRBD1. V lost 8 bases and J lost 2; bases outside the gene matches: 3. Germline V gives CDR1 MNHNS, CDR2 SASEGT. The CDR3 contains 13 residues. The CDR3 is CASGTGAAYEQYF. The CDR3 region has the DNA TGTGCCAGCGGGACAGGGGCCGCCTACGAGCAGTACTTC.